This TCR beta chain was sequenced for a study of glioma-infiltrating T cells (dated by TCRdb to about 2016). Background on the whole study: Low-grade gliomas were WHO grade II oligodendrogliomas or astrocytomas, and glioblastomas were WHO grade IV tumors sampled at initial rather than recurrent diagnosis. Glioma patients received dexamethasone for six or fewer days before surgery. For blood libraries, the target was roughly 4- to 10-fold sequencing coverage of about a million peripheral T cells. Sequencing of TCR alpha- and beta-chain repertoires was performed on glioma tissue, on non-neoplastic brain tissue, and on matched peripheral blood mononuclear cells. To measure how far tissue and blood T-cell populations diverged, each tissue-infiltrating repertoire was compared against the peripheral blood repertoire of the same patient. The paired cohort comprised three low-grade glioma patients, several primary glioblastoma patients and three non-glioma patients contributing non-neoplastic brain tissue. Study-wide conclusions, independent of this receptor: In non-neoplastic patients, VJ-independent divergence between tissue and blood fell below expectation, whereas in all gliomas, and especially in low-grade gliomas, the divergence rose above expectation. Patients with low tissue-blood divergence were marked by a signature set of shared blood CDR3 motifs, and this signature set was depleted in highly divergent patients. Very few CDR3 sequences were found to be shared between tissue and blood, and this scarcity was attributed to high CDR3 diversity and limited sampling. Group comparisons rested on small numbers: three non-neoplastic, three low-grade glioma and eight glioblastoma patients.

TCR alpha and beta CDR3 regions were amplified with the iRepertoire nested amplicon-rescue multiplex PCR (arm-PCR) platform from RNA. The input for one-step reverse transcription and amplification was about 85-400 ng of either tissue mRNA or PBMC total RNA. Following bead purification, Illumina adapters were added by a secondary multiplex PCR, and libraries between 200 and 400 bp were gel-purified. Demultiplexing relied on internal 6-nucleotide barcodes carried by the libraries. Libraries were sequenced on an Illumina MiSeq with 2x220 or 2x250 nucleotide paired-end reads. Concerning the study's data processing: Paired reads were merged using FLASH 1.2.11 and were aligned to the GRCh37 human genome using BWA-MEM, after which TRA and TRB reads were extracted. For V and J assignment, an IMGT-derived reference of cassette sequences and CDR3 motifs that included pseudogenes was used. Three-frame translation of reads was performed, and productive CDR3s were defined as those with a C...FGXG motif and no stop codons. Clonotypes were defined as unique combinations of V-J cassette pair and CDR3 amino acid sequence. Hamming distance filtering was applied to reads, with thresholds set by the sequence error rate of each sample in mapped regions. TCRdb redid the processing of the public reads, applying fastp at Q25 and MiXCR, and retained in-frame beta chains. All rows with the same CDR3 protein become a single entry with the most common DNA and genes. TCRdb, rather than the study authors, made the V and J calls. In this sample the table shows 300,000 to 450,000 distinct CDR3 sequences, about 40% of which occur a single time. The leading ten clones occupy 12% of the sample.

The germline V gene (reference sequence) yields DFQATT for CDR1 and SNEGSKA for CDR2. There are 13 amino acids in the CDR3, from cysteine to phenylalanine inclusive. Only the CDR3 DNA stays, 39 bases, in frame from base 1. To note about this clonotype: The clone's antigen remains unknown. A much larger clone differs from this one at a single base, so this may be a read error.

Surgical brain or tumor specimens were cryofrozen in liquid nitrogen immediately after resection, and peripheral blood cells were collected concurrently. The sequenced sample consisted of glioma tissue, nonneoplastic brain tissue, or PBMCs (not recorded which). The rearranged segments are TRBV20-1 and TRBJ2-1, and 9 bases in between align with TRBD2. The receptor was isolated from a human donor with low-grade glioma or glioblastoma, undergoing nonglioma brain surgery, or in good health (not recorded which). At the DNA level, the sequence is TGCAGTGCTGCGACTAGCGGTCCCAATGGGCAGTTCTTC. Its protein reads: CSAATSGPNGQFF.